The next 11 T cell receptor beta chains were all read from a single sample in a study of blood T cells in healthy people across ages. A sample-barcoded 5' primer and a J-beta primer mix were used in a second PCR of about 7 to 12 cycles. Via MiXCR, TCRdb re-called the 5' RACE reads, giving one row per CDR3 protein. The sample has 780,000 or so distinct CDR3 sequences; about 56% are singletons. Material: blood. These receptors all come from a man between 40 and 49 years old in good health.

V gene TRBV2 combines with J gene TRBJ2-1; TRBD2 agrees at 8 bases. Germline values: CDR1 SNHLY, CDR2 FYNNEI. CDR3 size: 15 residues. Trimming at V came to 4 bases and at J to 4 bases, leaving 6 bases not matched to a gene. The chain's CDR3 is CASSVPSGSYNEQFF. DNA for the CDR3: TGTGCCAGCAGTGTACCGAGCGGGAGTTACAATGAGCAGTTCTTC.

This chain joins TRBV9 and TRBJ2-5; D possibly corresponds to TRBD2 (6 bases). CDR1 and CDR2 from the germline V gene are SGDLS and YYNGEE. Trimming cost V 0 bases and J 5 bases, with 23 bases left between them. CDR3 length equals 18 residues. CDR3 residues: CASSVAPDRGFFPETQYF. DNA for the CDR3: TGTGCCAGCAGCGTAGCCCCCGATCGGGGGTTTTTTCCGGAGACCCAGTACTTC.

The gene calls are TRBV5-1 and TRBJ2-3, with a weak D call TRBD1 (6 bases). The CDR3 is made up of 14 amino acids. Germline V gives CDR1 SGHRS, CDR2 YFSETQ. V shed 4 bases and J shed 4 bases, with 13 bases lying between them. The CDR3 is CASSRLQGADTQYF. CDR3 DNA: TGCGCCAGCAGCCGGCTACAGGGAGCAGATACGCAGTATTTT.

The J gene is TRBJ2-5, the V gene TRBV29-1; D may be TRBD1 (5 bases). The CDR3 is made up of 12 amino acids. The germline CDR1 and CDR2 sequences are SQVTM and ANQGSEA. Trimming shortened V by 7 bases and J by 5 bases, and 14 bases separated the two germline ends. CDR3 nucleotides: TGCAGCGCAGCCGGGCCAGGGGAGACCCAGTACTTC. Encoded protein: CSAAGPGETQYF.

The genes are TRBV3-1 and TRBJ1-4; 8 bases match TRBD1. Germline V CDR1 and CDR2: LGHDT, YNNKEL (reference sequence). The ends lost 4 bases at V and 2 bases at J; junction bases unmatched: 6. This CDR3 is built from 16 residues. CDR3 sequence reads: CASSLTGVATNEKLFF. The CDR3, as DNA: TGTGCCAGCAGCCTGACAGGGGTCGCGACTAATGAAAAACTGTTTTTT. Looking up the rest from reference TRBV3-1 and TRBJ1-4 gives the full variable domain: DTAVSQTPKYLVTQMGNDKSIKCEQNLGHDTMYWYKQDSKKFLKIMFSYNNKELIINETVPNRFSPKSPDKAHLNLHINSLELGDSAVYFCASSLTGVATNEKLFFGSGTQLSVL.

This chain joins TRBV29-1 and TRBJ2-7, with no clear D. Trimming cost V 6 bases and J 7 bases, with 19 bases left between them. The CDR3 spans 13 residues. CDR1 is SQVTM, CDR2 ANQGSEA, per germline. Here the CDR3 reads CSVETSSYNEQYF. The CDR3 DNA follows: TGCAGCGTGGAGACCAGCTCCTACAATGAGCAGTACTTC.

As for this clonotype: Compared with germline, one end of the junction differs, possibly owing to a read error. This chain joins TRBV4-3 and TRBJ2-3, with D hard to call. Germline V gene lookup returns CDR1 LGHNA and CDR2 YSLEER. The CDR3 is made up of 14 amino acids. Here the CDR3 reads CASSQGASTDTRYF. CDR3 nucleotide sequence: TGCGCCAGCAGCCAAGGGGCCAGCACAGATACGCGGTATTTT.

The chain is built from TRBV10-3 and TRBJ1-1; D gene ambiguous. Germline V gives CDR1 ENHRY, CDR2 SYGVKD. Deletions cut 3 bases from V and 1 base from J, with 9 bases between. The CDR3 is made up of 14 amino acids. This CDR3 reads CAISEKGENTEAFF. The CDR3, as DNA: TGTGCCATCAGTGAAAAGGGAGAGAACACTGAAGCTTTCTTT.

The V and J genes are TRBV7-3 and TRBJ2-6; D perhaps matches TRBD1 (6 bases). Germline CDR1 SGHTA, CDR2 FQGTGA. Trimming left V 1 base short and J 0 bases short, with 10 bases between. The length of the CDR3 is 17 residues. The CDR3 DNA sequence: TGTGCCAGCAGCTTAAGGGGGCAAAACTCTGGGGCCAACGTCCTGACTTTC. As protein: CASSLRGQNSGANVLTF.

The genes are TRBV25-1 and TRBJ2-1; D is perhaps TRBD2 (7 bases). V shed 5 bases and J shed 7 bases, with 15 bases lying between them. CDR1 MGHDK and CDR2 SYGVNS come from the germline V gene. The CDR3 totals 14 residues. The DNA of the CDR3 is TGTGCCAGCAGTAACGGGGGGCGCGAAAATGAGCAGTTCTTC. This codes for CASSNGGRENEQFF.

This clonotype was seen only once. V is TRBV7-3 and J is TRBJ1-4, with D unclear. Germline V gene sequence: CDR1 SGHTA, CDR2 FQGTGA. This CDR3 is 14 amino acids long. Trimming removed 2 bases from V and 7 bases from J, with 11 bases in between. The CDR3 region has the DNA TGTGCCAGCAGCTTAGACGGCGCCACTGAAAAACTGTTTTTT. Encoded protein: CASSLDGATEKLFF.